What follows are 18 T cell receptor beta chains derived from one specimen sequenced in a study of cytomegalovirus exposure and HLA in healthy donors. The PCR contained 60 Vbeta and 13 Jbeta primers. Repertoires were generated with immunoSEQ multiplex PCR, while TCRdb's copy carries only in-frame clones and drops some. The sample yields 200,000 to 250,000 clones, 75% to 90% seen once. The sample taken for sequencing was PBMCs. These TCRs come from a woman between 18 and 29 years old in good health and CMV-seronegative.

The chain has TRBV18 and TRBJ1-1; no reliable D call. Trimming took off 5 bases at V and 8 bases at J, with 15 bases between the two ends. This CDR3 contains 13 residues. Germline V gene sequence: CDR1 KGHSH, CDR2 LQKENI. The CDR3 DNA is TGTGCCAGCTCAAATGGTAAGGGCGGGGAAGCTTTCTTT. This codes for CASSNGKGGEAFF.

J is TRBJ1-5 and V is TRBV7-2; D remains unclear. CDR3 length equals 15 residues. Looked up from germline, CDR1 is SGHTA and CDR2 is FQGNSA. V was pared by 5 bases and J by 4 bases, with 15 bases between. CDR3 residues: CASSPHRAANQPQHF. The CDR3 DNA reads TGTGCCAGCAGCCCCCACCGCGCCGCTAATCAGCCCCAGCATTTT.

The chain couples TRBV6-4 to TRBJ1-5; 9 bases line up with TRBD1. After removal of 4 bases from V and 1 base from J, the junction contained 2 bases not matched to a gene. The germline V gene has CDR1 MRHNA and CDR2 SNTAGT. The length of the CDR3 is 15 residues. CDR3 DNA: TGTGCCAGCAGTGTTGGGACAGGGAGCAATCAGCCCCAGCATTTT. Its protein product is CASSVGTGSNQPQHF.

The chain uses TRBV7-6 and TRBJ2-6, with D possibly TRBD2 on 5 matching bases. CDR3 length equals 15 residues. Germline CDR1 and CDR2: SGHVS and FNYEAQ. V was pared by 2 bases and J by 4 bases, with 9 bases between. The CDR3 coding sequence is TGTGCCAGCAGCTTAATGGAGGCAGGGGCCAACGTCCTGACTTTC. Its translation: CASSLMEAGANVLTF. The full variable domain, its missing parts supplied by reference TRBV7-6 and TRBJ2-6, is GAGVSQSPRYKVTKRGQDVALRCDPISGHVSLYWYRQALGQGPEFLTYFNYEAQQDKSGLPNDRFSAERPEGSISTLTIQRTEQRDSAMYRCASSLMEAGANVLTFGAGSRLTVL.

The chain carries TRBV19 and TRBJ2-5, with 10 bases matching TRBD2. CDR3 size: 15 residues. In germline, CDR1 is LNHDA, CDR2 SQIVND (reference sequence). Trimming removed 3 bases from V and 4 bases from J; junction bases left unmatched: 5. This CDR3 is CASSIVAGGGETQYF. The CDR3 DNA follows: TGTGCCAGTAGTATCGTAGCGGGGGGAGGAGAGACCCAGTACTTC.

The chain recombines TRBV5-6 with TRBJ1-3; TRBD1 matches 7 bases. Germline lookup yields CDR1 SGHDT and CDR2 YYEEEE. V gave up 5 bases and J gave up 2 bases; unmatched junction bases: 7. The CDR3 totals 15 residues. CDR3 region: CASSSIDRAGNTIYF. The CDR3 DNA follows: TGTGCCAGCAGTTCCATCGACAGGGCTGGAAACACCATATATTTT. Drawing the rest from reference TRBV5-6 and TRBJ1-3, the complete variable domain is DAGVTQSPTHLIKTRGQQVTLRCSPKSGHDTVSWYQQALGQGPQFIFQYYEEEERQRGNFPDRFSGHQFPNYSSELNVNALLLGDSALYLCASSSIDRAGNTIYFGEGSWLTVV.

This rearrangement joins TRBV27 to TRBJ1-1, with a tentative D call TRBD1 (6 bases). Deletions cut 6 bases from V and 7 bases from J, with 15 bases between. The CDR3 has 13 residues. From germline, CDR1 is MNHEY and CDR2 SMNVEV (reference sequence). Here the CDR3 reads CASRPHTGIEAFF. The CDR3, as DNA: TGTGCCAGCAGGCCCCATACAGGGATTGAAGCTTTCTTT.

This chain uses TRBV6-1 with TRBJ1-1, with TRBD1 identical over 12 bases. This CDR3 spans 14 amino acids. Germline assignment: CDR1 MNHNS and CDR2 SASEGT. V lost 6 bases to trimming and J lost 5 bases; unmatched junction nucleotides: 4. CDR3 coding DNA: TGTGCCAGCAGCACGGGACAGGGGGCTACTGAAGCTTTCTTT. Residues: CASSTGQGATEAFF.

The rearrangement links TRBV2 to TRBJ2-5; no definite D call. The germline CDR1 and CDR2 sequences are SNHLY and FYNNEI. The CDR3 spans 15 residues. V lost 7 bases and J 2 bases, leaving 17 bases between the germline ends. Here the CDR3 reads CASTRKGSEQETQYF. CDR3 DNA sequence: TGTGCCAGCACCAGAAAAGGCAGCGAACAAGAGACCCAGTACTTC.

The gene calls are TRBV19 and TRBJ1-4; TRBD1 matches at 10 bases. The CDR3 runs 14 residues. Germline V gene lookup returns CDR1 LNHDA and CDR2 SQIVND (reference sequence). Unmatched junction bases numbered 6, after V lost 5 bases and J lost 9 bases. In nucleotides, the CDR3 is TGTGCCAGTAGTGATCCGGGACAGGGGAAAAAACTGTTTTTT. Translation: CASSDPGQGKKLFF.

The chain's CDR3 is CASSVLARVFNEQFF. CDR3 coding DNA: TGTGCCAGCAGCGTACTAGCGCGTGTGTTCAATGAGCAGTTCTTC. The chain has TRBV2 and TRBJ2-1, with TRBD2 matching 7 bases. Per the germline V gene, CDR1 is SNHLY and CDR2 is FYNNEI. J gave up 6 bases and V 6 bases, and 11 bases lay outside the gene matches. The CDR3 extends over 15 amino acids.

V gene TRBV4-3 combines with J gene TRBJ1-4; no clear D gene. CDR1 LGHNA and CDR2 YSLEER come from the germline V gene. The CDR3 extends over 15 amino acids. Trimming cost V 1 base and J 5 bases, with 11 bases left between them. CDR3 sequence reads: CASSQVFPRNEKLFF. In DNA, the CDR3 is TGCGCCAGCAGCCAAGTCTTTCCCAGGAATGAAAAACTGTTTTTT.

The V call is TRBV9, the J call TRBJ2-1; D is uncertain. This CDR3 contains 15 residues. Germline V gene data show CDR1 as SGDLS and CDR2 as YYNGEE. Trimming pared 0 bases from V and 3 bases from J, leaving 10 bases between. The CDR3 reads CASSVGASYYNEQFF. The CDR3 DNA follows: TGTGCCAGCAGCGTAGGTGCTAGTTACTACAATGAGCAGTTCTTC.

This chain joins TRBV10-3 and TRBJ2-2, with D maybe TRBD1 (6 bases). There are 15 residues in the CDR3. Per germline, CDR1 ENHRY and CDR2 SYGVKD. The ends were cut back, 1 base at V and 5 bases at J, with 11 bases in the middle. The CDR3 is CAISEWQGRTGELFF. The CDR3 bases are TGTGCCATCAGTGAGTGGCAGGGGAGAACCGGGGAGCTGTTTTTT.

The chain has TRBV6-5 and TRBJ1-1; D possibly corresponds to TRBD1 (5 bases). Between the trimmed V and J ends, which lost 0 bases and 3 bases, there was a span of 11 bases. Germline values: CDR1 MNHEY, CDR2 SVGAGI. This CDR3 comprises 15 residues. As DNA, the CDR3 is TGTGCCAGCAGTTACTCGAGAGGCAGGGACACTGAAGCTTTCTTT. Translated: CASSYSRGRDTEAFF.

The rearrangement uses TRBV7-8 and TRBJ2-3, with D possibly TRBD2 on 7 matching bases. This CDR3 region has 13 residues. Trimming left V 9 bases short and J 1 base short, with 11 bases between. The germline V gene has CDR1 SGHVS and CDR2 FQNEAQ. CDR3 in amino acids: CASGRGRTDTQYF. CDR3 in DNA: TGTGCCAGTGGGCGGGGGCGCACAGATACGCAGTATTTT.

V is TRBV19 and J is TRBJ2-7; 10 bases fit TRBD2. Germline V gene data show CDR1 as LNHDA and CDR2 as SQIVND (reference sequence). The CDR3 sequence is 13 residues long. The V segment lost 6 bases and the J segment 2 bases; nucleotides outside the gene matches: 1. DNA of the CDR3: TGTGCCAGTAGCGGACTAGCGGCCTACGAGCAGTACTTC. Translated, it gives CASSGLAAYEQYF. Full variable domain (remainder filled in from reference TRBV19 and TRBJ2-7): DGGITQSPKYLFRKEGQNVTLSCEQNLNHDAMYWYRQDPGQGLRLIYYSQIVNDFQKGDIAEGYSVSREKKESFPLTVTSAQKNPTAFYLCASSGLAAYEQYFGPGTRLTVT.

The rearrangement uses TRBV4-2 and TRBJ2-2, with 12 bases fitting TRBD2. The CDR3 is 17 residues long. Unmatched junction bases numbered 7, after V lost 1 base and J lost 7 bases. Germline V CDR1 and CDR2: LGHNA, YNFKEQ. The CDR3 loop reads CASSQATSGGYFGELFF. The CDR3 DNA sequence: TGTGCCAGCAGCCAAGCTACTAGCGGGGGGTATTTCGGGGAGCTGTTTTTT.